One and the same sample provided the 13 T cell receptor beta chains below, sequenced in a study of control samples from healthy donors and cancer patients. Produced via immunoSEQ multiplex PCR; TCRdb's table is partial and in-frame only. The sample carries around 200,000 clones, about 95% recorded once. Input material: blood. These receptors were obtained from a man in his forties or fifties in good health.

Only one count was recorded for this clone. This chain connects TRBV27 to TRBJ1-5, with D possibly matching TRBD1 (6 bases). The germline CDR1 and CDR2 sequences are MNHEY and SMNVEV (reference sequence). This CDR3 is 14 amino acids long. The V end lost 6 bases, the J end lost 0 bases, and 9 bases lay between the germline ends. The CDR3 coding sequence is TGTGCCAGCAGGCAAGGGGGTAGCAATCAGCCCCAGCATTTT. Protein product: CASRQGGSNQPQHF.

V usage is TRBV28 and J usage is TRBJ1-3; no clear D gene. V dropped 2 bases and J dropped 2 bases, with 7 bases sitting between them. The CDR3 is 14 residues long. The germline V gene has CDR1 MDHEN and CDR2 SYDVKM. Here the CDR3 reads CASSLPGPGNTIYF. The CDR3 region has the DNA TGTGCCAGCAGTTTACCCGGGCCTGGAAACACCATATATTTT.

This chain joins TRBV5-5 and TRBJ1-6; tentatively, D is TRBD1 (6 bases). This CDR3 is 14 amino acids long. Deletions cut 4 bases from V and 10 bases from J, with 15 bases between. Germline V gene lookup returns CDR1 SGHKS and CDR2 YYEKEE (reference sequence). Here the CDR3 reads CASSRLGGLSPLHF. The CDR3 DNA is TGTGCCAGCAGCCGCCTCGGGGGGCTCTCACCCCTCCACTTT.

V is TRBV3-1 (or the pseudogene TRBV3-2) and J is TRBJ1-1; the match to TRBD1 covers 7 bases. The length of the CDR3 is 14 residues. CDR1 and CDR2 (germline): LGHDT, YNNKEL (reference sequence). With V trimmed by 3 bases and J by 4 bases, 5 bases remained unmatched. The CDR3 spells CASSQTTGPTEAFF. As DNA, the CDR3 is TGTGCCAGCAGCCAGACGACAGGGCCCACTGAAGCTTTCTTT.

The V call is TRBV11-2, the J call TRBJ1-3; D is undetermined. Germline V CDR1 and CDR2: SGHAT, FQNNGV. V shed 6 bases and J shed 0 bases, with 18 bases lying between them. This CDR3 has 17 amino acids. The CDR3: CASSPSIPARSGNTIYF. Written as DNA, the CDR3 is TGTGCCAGCAGTCCCTCGATTCCGGCCCGCTCTGGAAACACCATATATTTT. Drawing the rest from reference TRBV11-2 and TRBJ1-3, the complete variable domain is EAGVAQSPRYKIIEKRQSVAFWCNPISGHATLYWYQQILGQGPKLLIQFQNNGVVDDSQLPKDRFSAERLKGVDSTLKIQPAKLEDSAVYLCASSPSIPARSGNTIYFGEGSWLTVV.

The chain employs TRBV15 and TRBJ1-2; TRBD1 is a possible D gene (5 bases). CDR1 is LNHNV, CDR2 YYDKDF, per germline (reference sequence). Trimming took off 0 bases at V and 4 bases at J, with 12 bases between the two ends. CDR3 length equals 15 residues. DNA for the CDR3: TGTGCCACCAGCAGAGATATTGGGCAGGGCTATGGCTACACCTTC. Its protein product is CATSRDIGQGYGYTF.

The rearrangement uses TRBV9 and TRBJ2-2; TRBD1 agrees at 9 bases. Per germline, CDR1 SGDLS and CDR2 YYNGEE. The CDR3 length is 17 residues. Trimming took 0 bases from V and 7 from J; bases not matched to a gene: 10. This CDR3 is CASSVAVGTGRGGELFF. The CDR3, as DNA: TGTGCCAGCAGCGTAGCGGTGGGGACAGGGAGGGGCGGGGAGCTGTTTTTT.

To note about this clone: The junction shows a germline mismatch at one end, possibly a read error. V is TRBV14 and J is TRBJ1-6; D is uncertain. Germline lookup yields CDR1 SGHDN and CDR2 FVKESK. The CDR3 is 14 amino acids. DNA of the CDR3: TGTGCCAGCAGCCAAGGGGTCCATAATTCACCCCCCCACTTT. It is translated as CASSQGVHNSPPHF.

V usage is TRBV3-1 (or the pseudogene TRBV3-2) and J usage is TRBJ2-3; 7 positions match TRBD2. The J segment lost 14 bases and the V segment lost 5 bases, leaving 10 bases of the junction unmatched. The CDR3 extends over 12 amino acids. Germline-derived CDR1 and CDR2 are LGHDT and YNNKEL (reference sequence). In DNA form, the CDR3 reads TGTGCCAGCAGCGGGCCGAGCGGGACTTGGTATTTT. Residues: CASSGPSGTWYF.

The chain is built from TRBV3-1 (or the pseudogene TRBV3-2) and TRBJ2-7; 7 bases agree with TRBD1. There are 13 residues in the CDR3. V shed 4 bases and J 5 bases; nucleotides not matched to a gene: 5. The V gene's germline CDR1 is LGHDT and CDR2 YNNKEL (reference sequence). CDR3: CASSPRGGHEQYF. In nucleotides, the CDR3 is TGTGCCAGCAGCCCCAGAGGGGGCCACGAGCAGTACTTC.

V gene TRBV2 combines with J gene TRBJ1-5, with D possibly matching TRBD1 (5 bases). Trimming removed 6 bases at V and 5 bases at J, with 14 bases between. The CDR3 is 14 amino acids. Germline V gives CDR1 SNHLY, CDR2 FYNNEI. The CDR3 DNA reads TGTGCCAGCAGCGGTCGGGACTTAGATCAGCCCCAGCATTTT. This sequence encodes CASSGRDLDQPQHF.

The chain uses TRBV12-3 or TRBV12-4 and TRBJ1-2; possibly TRBD1 for D (6 bases). CDR3 length: 13 amino acids. Trimming took 5 bases from V and 2 from J, leaving 9 bases between them. The CDR3 sequence: CASSAGQNYGYTF. The DNA of the CDR3 is TGTGCCAGCAGTGCCGGACAGAACTATGGCTACACCTTC.

The rearrangement joins TRBV6-4 to TRBJ2-3; TRBD2 matches at 12 bases. This CDR3 is built from 14 residues. Germline CDR1 and CDR2: MRHNA and SNTAGT. V shed 4 bases, J shed 4 bases, and the junction held 0 bases outside the gene matches. CDR3 loop: CASSGTSGADTQYF. The CDR3 DNA is TGTGCCAGCAGTGGGACTAGCGGGGCAGATACGCAGTATTTT.